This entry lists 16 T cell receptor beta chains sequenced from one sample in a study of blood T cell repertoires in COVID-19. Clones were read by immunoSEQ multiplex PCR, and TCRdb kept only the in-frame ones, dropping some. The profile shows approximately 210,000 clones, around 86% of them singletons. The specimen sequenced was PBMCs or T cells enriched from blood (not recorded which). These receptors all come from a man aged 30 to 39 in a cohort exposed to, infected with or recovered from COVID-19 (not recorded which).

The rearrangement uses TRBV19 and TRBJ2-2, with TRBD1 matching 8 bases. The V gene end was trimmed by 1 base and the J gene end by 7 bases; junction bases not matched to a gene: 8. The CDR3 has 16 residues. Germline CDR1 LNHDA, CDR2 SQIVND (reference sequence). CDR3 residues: CASSIGGQGSGGELFF. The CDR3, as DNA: TGTGCCAGTAGTATAGGCGGACAGGGTAGCGGCGGGGAGCTGTTTTTT.

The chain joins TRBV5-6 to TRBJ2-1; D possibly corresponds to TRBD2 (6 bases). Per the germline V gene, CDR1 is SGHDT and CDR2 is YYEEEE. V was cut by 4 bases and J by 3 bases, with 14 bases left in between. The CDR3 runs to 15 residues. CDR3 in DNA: TGTGCCAGCAGCCCATCCCGACTAGGCTACAATGAGCAGTTCTTC. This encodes CASSPSRLGYNEQFF. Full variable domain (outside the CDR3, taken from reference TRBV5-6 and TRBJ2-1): DAGVTQSPTHLIKTRGQQVTLRCSPKSGHDTVSWYQQALGQGPQFIFQYYEEEERQRGNFPDRFSGHQFPNYSSELNVNALLLGDSALYLCASSPSRLGYNEQFFGPGTRLTVL.

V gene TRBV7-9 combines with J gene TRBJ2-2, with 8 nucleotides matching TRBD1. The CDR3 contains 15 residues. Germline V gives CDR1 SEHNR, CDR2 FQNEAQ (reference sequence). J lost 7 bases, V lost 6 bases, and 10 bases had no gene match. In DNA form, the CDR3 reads TGTGCCAGCAGGCCCCAGGACAGGGCAGTCGGGGAGCTGTTTTTT. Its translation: CASRPQDRAVGELFF.

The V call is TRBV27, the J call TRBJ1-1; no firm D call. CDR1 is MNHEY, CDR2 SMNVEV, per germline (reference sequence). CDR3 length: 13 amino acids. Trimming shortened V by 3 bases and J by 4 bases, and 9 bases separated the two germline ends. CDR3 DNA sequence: TGTGCCAGCAGTTTTTCGAGAATCACTGAAGCTTTCTTT. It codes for CASSFSRITEAFF.

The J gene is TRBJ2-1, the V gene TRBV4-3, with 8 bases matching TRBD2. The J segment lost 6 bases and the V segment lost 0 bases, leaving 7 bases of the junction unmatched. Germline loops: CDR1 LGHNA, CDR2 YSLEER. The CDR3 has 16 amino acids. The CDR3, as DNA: TGCGCCAGCAGCCAAGAAATCGGGACTAGGGGCAATGAGCAGTTCTTC. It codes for CASSQEIGTRGNEQFF.

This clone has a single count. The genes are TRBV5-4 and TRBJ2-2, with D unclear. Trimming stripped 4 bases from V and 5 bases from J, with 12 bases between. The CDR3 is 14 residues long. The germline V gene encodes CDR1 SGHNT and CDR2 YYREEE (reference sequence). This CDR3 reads CASSPTTGTGELFF. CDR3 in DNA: TGTGCCAGCAGCCCCACAACGGGTACCGGGGAGCTGTTTTTT. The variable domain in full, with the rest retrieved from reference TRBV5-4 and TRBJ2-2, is ETGVTQSPTHLIKTRGQQVTLRCSSQSGHNTVSWYQQALGQGPQFIFQYYREEENGRGNFPPRFSGLQFPNYSSELNVNALELDDSALYLCASSPTTGTGELFFGEGSRLTVL.

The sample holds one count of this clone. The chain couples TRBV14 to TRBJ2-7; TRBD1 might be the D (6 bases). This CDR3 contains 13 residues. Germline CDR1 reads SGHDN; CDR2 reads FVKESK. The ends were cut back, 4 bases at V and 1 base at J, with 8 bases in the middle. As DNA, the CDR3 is TGTGCCAGCAGCCGGACAGTATCCTACGAGCAGTACTTC. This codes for CASSRTVSYEQYF.

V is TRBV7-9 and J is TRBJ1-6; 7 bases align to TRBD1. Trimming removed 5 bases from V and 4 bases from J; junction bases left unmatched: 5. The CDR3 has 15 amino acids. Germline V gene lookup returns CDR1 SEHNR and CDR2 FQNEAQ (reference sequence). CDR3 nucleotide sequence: TGTGCCAGCAGCCCCCGACAGGGATATAATTCACCCCTCCACTTT. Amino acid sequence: CASSPRQGYNSPLHF.

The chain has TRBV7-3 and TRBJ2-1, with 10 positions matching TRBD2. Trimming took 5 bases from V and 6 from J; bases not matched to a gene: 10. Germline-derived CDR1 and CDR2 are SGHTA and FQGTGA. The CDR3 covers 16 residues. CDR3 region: CASSPYASGSSNEQFF. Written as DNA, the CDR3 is TGTGCCAGCAGCCCCTACGCTAGCGGGAGTAGCAATGAGCAGTTCTTC.

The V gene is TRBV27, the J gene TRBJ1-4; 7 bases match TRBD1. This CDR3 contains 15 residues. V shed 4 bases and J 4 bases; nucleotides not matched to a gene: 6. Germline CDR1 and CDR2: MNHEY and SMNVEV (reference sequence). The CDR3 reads CASSSQGQSNEKLFF. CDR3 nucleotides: TGTGCCAGCAGTTCGCAGGGACAGAGTAATGAAAAACTGTTTTTT. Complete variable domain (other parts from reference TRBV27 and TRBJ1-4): EAQVTQNPRYLITVTGKKLTVTCSQNMNHEYMSWYRQDPGLGLRQIYYSMNVEVTDKGDVPEGYKVSRKEKRNFPLILESPSPNQTSLYFCASSSQGQSNEKLFFGSGTQLSVL.

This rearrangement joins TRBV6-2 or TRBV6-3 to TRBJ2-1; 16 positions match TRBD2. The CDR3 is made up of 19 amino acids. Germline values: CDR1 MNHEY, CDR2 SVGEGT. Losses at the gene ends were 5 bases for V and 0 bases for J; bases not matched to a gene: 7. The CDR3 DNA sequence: TGTGCCAGCAGTCCCGGGACTAGCGGGAGGGGGGGCTCCTACAATGAGCAGTTCTTC. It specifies CASSPGTSGRGGSYNEQFF.

Here the CDR3 DNA reads TGCGCCAGCAGCCAAGGGGAAACCTTAACTAGTTATGAGGATACGCAGTATTTT. Translating it yields CASSQGETLTSYEDTQYF. J is TRBJ2-3 and V is TRBV4-1; possible D gene TRBD2, 5 bases. Looked up from germline, CDR1 is MGHRA and CDR2 is YSYEKL. V was shortened by 1 base and J by 6 bases, with 23 bases between the two germline ends. The length of the CDR3 is 18 residues.

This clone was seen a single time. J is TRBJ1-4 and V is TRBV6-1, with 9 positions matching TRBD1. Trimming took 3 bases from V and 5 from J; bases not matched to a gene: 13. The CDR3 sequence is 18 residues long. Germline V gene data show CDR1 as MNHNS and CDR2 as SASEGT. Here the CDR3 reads CASSETWGQGIGNEKLFF. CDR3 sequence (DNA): TGTGCCAGCAGTGAGACTTGGGGACAGGGTATCGGGAATGAAAAACTGTTTTTT.

The CDR3 DNA reads as TGTGCCAGCAGCTTCCTCCTCAGGGGTGGCTACACCTTC. Translating gives CASSFLLRGGYTF. The gene calls are TRBV5-5 and TRBJ1-2; D perhaps matches TRBD1 (6 bases). V was clipped by 2 bases and J by 7 bases, with 12 bases between them. This CDR3 region has 13 residues. Germline V gene lookup returns CDR1 SGHKS and CDR2 YYEKEE (reference sequence).

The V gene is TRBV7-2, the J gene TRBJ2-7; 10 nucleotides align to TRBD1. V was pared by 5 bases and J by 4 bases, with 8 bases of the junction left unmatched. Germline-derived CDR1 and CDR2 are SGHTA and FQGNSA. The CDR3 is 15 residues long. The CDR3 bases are TGTGCCAGCAGCCCAGGCCGGACAGGGGGGTACGAGCAGTACTTC. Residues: CASSPGRTGGYEQYF.

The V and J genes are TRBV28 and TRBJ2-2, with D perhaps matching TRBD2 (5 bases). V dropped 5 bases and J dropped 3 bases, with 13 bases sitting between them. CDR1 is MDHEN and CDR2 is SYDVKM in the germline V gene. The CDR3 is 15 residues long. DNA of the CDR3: TGTGCCAGCAGTCGAGCGGTCTCATACACCGGGGAGCTGTTTTTT. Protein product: CASSRAVSYTGELFF. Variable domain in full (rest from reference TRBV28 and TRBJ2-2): DVKVTQSSRYLVKRTGEKVFLECVQDMDHENMFWYRQDPGLGLRLIYFSYDVKMKEKGDIPEGYSVSREKKERFSLILESASTNQTSMYLCASSRAVSYTGELFFGEGSRLTVL.